This T cell receptor beta chain stems from a study of neurological immune-mediated disorders. Study observations and caveats: The greatest degree of TCR clonal expansion was observed in HTLV-1-associated myelopathy, with the lowest in multiple sclerosis, below that of healthy controls. Subjects shared no identical expanded-clone CDR3 amino acid sequences, suggesting private TCR-beta repertoires in all groups.

5'RACE generated cDNA with 10-nucleotide random UMIs. One entry per CDR3 protein results from TCRdb running MiXCR on the 5' RACE reads. The data show 45,000 or so distinct CDR3 sequences, about a fifth seen once. Time point described: technical triplicate 3. The unsorted libraries had their origin in 2 million PBMCs stored at -80 C. Unmatched junction bases numbered 10, after V lost 4 bases and J lost 8 bases. Germline CDR1 reads SGHRS; CDR2 reads YFSETQ. CDR3 length: 16 amino acids. The sample holds many counts of this clonotype. What it recognizes is unknown. The sequence was collected from a man in his sixties with HTLV-1-associated myelopathy (HAM/TSP). Material for sequencing was PBMCs. The chain has TRBV5-1 and TRBJ2-1; 12 nucleotides align to TRBD1. This CDR3 is CASSLGGTGGRYEQFF. The DNA for the CDR3 is TGCGCCAGCAGCCTGGGGGGGACAGGGGGCCGTTATGAGCAGTTCTTC.